Presented here are 15 T cell receptor beta chains from one specimen sequenced in a study of blood T cell repertoires in COVID-19. Using immunoSEQ multiplex PCR, the repertoire was profiled, and TCRdb retains in-frame clones only, with some absent. The table includes hundreds of thousands of clones, about 87% detected once. Sequences were obtained from peripheral blood. All receptors derive from a woman aged 60-70 years with COVID-19, enrolled during active disease.

This rearrangement joins TRBV5-1 to TRBJ1-2; the match to TRBD1 covers 9 bases. The CDR3 has 17 residues. The ends lost 1 base at V and 0 bases at J; junction bases unmatched: 7. In germline, CDR1 is SGHRS, CDR2 YFSETQ. Here the CDR3 reads CASSLHPGDRANYGYTF. In nucleotides, the CDR3 is TGCGCCAGCAGCTTGCATCCAGGGGACAGGGCTAACTATGGCTACACCTTC.

The chain employs TRBV6-5 and TRBJ1-6, with D possibly TRBD1 on 5 matching bases. Germline lookup yields CDR1 MNHEY and CDR2 SVGAGI. V lost 8 bases and J 5 bases, leaving 13 bases between the germline ends. The CDR3 is 14 amino acids. Written as DNA, the CDR3 is TGTGCCAGCCGACAGAGTCTTAATAATTCACCCCTCCACTTT. Its translation: CASRQSLNNSPLHF.

The chain uses TRBV9 and TRBJ2-1; 11 positions match TRBD2. From germline, CDR1 is SGDLS and CDR2 YYNGEE. With 2 bases clipped from V and 5 bases from J, the junction kept 12 bases outside the gene matches. The CDR3 consists of 18 residues. CDR3 bases: TGTGCCAGCAGCGTGGGGGGGACTAGCGGAACCCTCCACAATGAGCAGTTCTTC. Translating it yields CASSVGGTSGTLHNEQFF.

The chain joins TRBV5-4 to TRBJ1-4, with D perhaps matching TRBD1 (5 bases). Trimming cost V 4 bases and J 0 bases, with 10 bases left between them. CDR1 SGHNT and CDR2 YYREEE come from the germline V gene (reference sequence). CDR3 length equals 15 residues. The CDR3 protein is CASSLRQTTNEKLFF. CDR3 nucleotides: TGTGCCAGCAGCCTGCGACAGACAACTAATGAAAAACTGTTTTTT. The full variable domain, rest sourced from reference TRBV5-4 and TRBJ1-4, is ETGVTQSPTHLIKTRGQQVTLRCSSQSGHNTVSWYQQALGQGPQFIFQYYREEENGRGNFPPRFSGLQFPNYSSELNVNALELDDSALYLCASSLRQTTNEKLFFGSGTQLSVL.

The gene calls are TRBV5-5 and TRBJ1-2; possible D gene TRBD1, 6 bases. V was cut by 7 bases and J by 5 bases, with 24 bases left in between. Germline loops: CDR1 SGHKS, CDR2 YYEKEE (reference sequence). This CDR3 is 16 amino acids long. The CDR3 DNA follows: TGTGCCAGCGCTCCTGTTACAGGGCTCCTTCAATATGGCTACACCTTC. As protein: CASAPVTGLLQYGYTF.

This chain links TRBV5-1 with TRBJ2-2; D is undetermined. Germline lookup yields CDR1 SGHRS and CDR2 YFSETQ. This CDR3 has 14 residues. Trimming cost V 0 bases and J 7 bases, with 10 bases left between them. CDR3 amino acids: CASSLVTTDGELFF. The DNA for the CDR3 is TGCGCCAGCAGCTTGGTTACTACGGACGGGGAGCTGTTTTTT.

V gene TRBV6-5 combines with J gene TRBJ2-7, with D possibly matching TRBD2 (6 bases). The CDR3 has 14 amino acids. The V end lost 5 bases, the J end lost 2 bases, and 13 bases lay between the germline ends. Germline V gene data show CDR1 as MNHEY and CDR2 as SVGAGI. The CDR3 region is CASSNRDFTYEQYF. CDR3 nucleotides: TGTGCCAGCAGTAACCGGGACTTCACCTACGAGCAGTACTTC.

The CDR3 region is CASSLGGARLGEQYF. As DNA, the CDR3 is TGCGCCAGCAGCTTGGGAGGAGCTAGGCTCGGCGAGCAGTACTTC. V gene TRBV5-1 combines with J gene TRBJ2-7; D unresolved. Trimming took off 0 bases at V and 6 bases at J, with 16 bases between the two ends. CDR3 length: 15 amino acids. CDR1 is SGHRS and CDR2 is YFSETQ in the germline V gene.

The chain joins TRBV6-6 to TRBJ2-2; no reliable D call. CDR3 size: 14 residues. Trimming took off 6 bases at V and 0 bases at J, with 8 bases between the two ends. CDR1 is MNHNY, CDR2 SVGAGI, per germline (reference sequence). In DNA, the CDR3 is TGTGCCAGCAGCAGTGCGGCGAACACCGGGGAGCTGTTTTTT. Translation gives CASSSAANTGELFF.

The V and J genes are TRBV7-9 and TRBJ2-5; a weak D match, TRBD1 (5 bases). The CDR3 length is 13 residues. The germline V gene has CDR1 SEHNR and CDR2 FQNEAQ (reference sequence). Trimming removed 2 bases at V and 3 bases at J, with 7 bases between. CDR3 sequence (DNA): TGTGCCAGCAGCTTACAGGGTAAAGAGACCCAGTACTTC. Protein: CASSLQGKETQYF. The full variable domain, completed using reference TRBV7-9 and TRBJ2-5, is DTGVSQNPRHKITKRGQNVTFRCDPISEHNRLYWYRQTLGQGPEFLTYFQNEAQLEKSRLLSDRFSAERPKGSFSTLEIQRTEQGDSAMYLCASSLQGKETQYFGPGTRLLVL.

This chain links TRBV2 with TRBJ2-7; 7 positions match TRBD1. The V segment lost 8 bases and the J segment 7 bases; nucleotides outside the gene matches: 11. Germline V gene data show CDR1 as SNHLY and CDR2 as FYNNEI. This CDR3 spans 13 amino acids. CDR3 sequence reads: CASGRQGPSEQYF. In DNA, the CDR3 is TGTGCCAGCGGACGACAGGGTCCTAGTGAGCAGTACTTC.

The chain is built from TRBV5-4 and TRBJ2-5; a weak D match, TRBD1 (6 bases). Trimming shortened V by 4 bases and J by 5 bases, and 15 bases separated the two germline ends. Germline values: CDR1 SGHNT, CDR2 YYREEE (reference sequence). CDR3 length equals 14 residues. The CDR3 here is CASSLTQGRETQYF. The CDR3 bases are TGTGCCAGCAGCCTGACACAGGGAAGGGAGACCCAGTACTTC.

The rearrangement uses TRBV2 and TRBJ1-5; 7 bases fit TRBD1. CDR1 and CDR2 from the germline V gene are SNHLY and FYNNEI. V trimming: 6 bases; J trimming: 2 bases; junction bases outside the gene matches: 4. This CDR3 contains 14 residues. CDR3 loop: CASSGTVGNQPQHF. CDR3 nucleotides: TGTGCCAGCAGCGGGACAGTGGGCAATCAGCCCCAGCATTTT.

This chain joins TRBV5-1 and TRBJ2-5; TRBD1 matches 9 bases. Trimming took 7 bases from V and 5 from J; bases not matched to a gene: 15. Per germline, CDR1 SGHRS and CDR2 YFSETQ. The CDR3 covers 16 residues. The CDR3 region has the DNA TGCGCCAGCCTCTCGTCTGGACAGGGGAAAATCGAGACCCAGTACTTC. It encodes CASLSSGQGKIETQYF.

The chain joins TRBV3-1 (or the pseudogene TRBV3-2) to TRBJ1-6; a weak D match, TRBD1 (6 bases). The V gene lost 4 bases and the J gene lost 8 bases, with 15 bases spanning the gap. Germline assignment: CDR1 LGHDT and CDR2 YNNKEL (reference sequence). The CDR3 consists of 15 residues. The DNA for the CDR3 is TGTGCCAGCAGCCTAACAACAGGGATTGATTCACCCCTCCACTTT. It yields the protein CASSLTTGIDSPLHF.